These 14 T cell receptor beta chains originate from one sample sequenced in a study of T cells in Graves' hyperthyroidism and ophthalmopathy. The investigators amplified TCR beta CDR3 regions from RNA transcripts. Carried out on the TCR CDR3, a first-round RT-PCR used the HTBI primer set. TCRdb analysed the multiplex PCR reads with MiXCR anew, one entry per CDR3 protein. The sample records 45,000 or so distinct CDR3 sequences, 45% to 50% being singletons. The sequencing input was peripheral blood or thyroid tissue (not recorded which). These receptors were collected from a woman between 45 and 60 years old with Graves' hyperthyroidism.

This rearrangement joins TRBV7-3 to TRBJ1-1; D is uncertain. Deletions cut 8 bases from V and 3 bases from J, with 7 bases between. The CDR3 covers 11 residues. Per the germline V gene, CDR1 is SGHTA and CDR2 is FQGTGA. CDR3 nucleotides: TGTGCCAGCGCACCGGACACTGAAGCTTTCTTT. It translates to CASAPDTEAFF.

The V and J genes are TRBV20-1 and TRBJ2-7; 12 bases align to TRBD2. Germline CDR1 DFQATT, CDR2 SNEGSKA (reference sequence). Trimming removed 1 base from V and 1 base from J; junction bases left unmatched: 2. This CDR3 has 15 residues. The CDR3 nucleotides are TGCAGTGCTAGAGGCGGACTAGCGGGATCCTACGAGCAGTACTTC. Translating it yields CSARGGLAGSYEQYF.

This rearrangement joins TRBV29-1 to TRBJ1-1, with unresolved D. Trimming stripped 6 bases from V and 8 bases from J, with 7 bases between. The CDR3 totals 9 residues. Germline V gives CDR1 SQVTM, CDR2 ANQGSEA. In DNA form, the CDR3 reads TGCAGCGTCGTCGGCGAAGCTTTCTTT. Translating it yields CSVVGEAFF.

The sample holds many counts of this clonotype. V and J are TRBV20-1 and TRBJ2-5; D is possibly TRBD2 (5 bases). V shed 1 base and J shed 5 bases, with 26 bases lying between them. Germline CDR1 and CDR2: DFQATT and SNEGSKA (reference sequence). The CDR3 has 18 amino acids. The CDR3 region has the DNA TGCAGTGCTAGAGTCCCCCCGGGCCGTCCTCCCTCGGGGGAGACCCAGTACTTC. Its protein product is CSARVPPGRPPSGETQYF.

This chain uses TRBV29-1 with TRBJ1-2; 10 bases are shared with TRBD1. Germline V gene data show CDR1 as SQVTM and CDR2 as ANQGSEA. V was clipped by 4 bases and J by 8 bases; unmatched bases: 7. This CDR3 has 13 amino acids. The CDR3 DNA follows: TGCAGCGTTGGGGGGACAGGGGCGTTCGGCTACACCTTC. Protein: CSVGGTGAFGYTF.

For the CDR3, the DNA is TGCAGCGTTGGGGACCCCTCCTACGAGCAGTACTTC. Residues: CSVGDPSYEQYF. The rearrangement uses TRBV29-1 and TRBJ2-7; D could derive from TRBD1 or TRBD2 (5 bases each). CDR3 length: 12 amino acids. Germline loops: CDR1 SQVTM, CDR2 ANQGSEA. V dropped 4 bases and J dropped 0 bases, with 7 bases sitting between them.

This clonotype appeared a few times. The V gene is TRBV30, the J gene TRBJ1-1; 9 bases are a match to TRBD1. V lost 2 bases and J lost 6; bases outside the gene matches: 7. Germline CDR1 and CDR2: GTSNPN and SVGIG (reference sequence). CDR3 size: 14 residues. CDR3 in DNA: TGTGCCTGGAGTCGGGGACAGGGAGGCGCTGAAGCTTTCTTT. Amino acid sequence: CAWSRGQGGAEAFF.

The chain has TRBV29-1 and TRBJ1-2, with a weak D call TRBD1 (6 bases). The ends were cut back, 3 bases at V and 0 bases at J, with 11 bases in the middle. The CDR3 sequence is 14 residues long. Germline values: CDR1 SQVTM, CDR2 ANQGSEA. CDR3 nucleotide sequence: TGCAGCGTTGAGGGGGACAACCCTAACTATGGCTACACCTTC. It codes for CSVEGDNPNYGYTF. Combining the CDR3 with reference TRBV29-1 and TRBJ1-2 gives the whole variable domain SAVISQKPSRDICQRGTSLTIQCQVDSQVTMMFWYRQQPGQSLTLIATANQGSEATYESGFVIDKFPISRPNLTFSTLTVSNMSPEDSSIYLCSVEGDNPNYGYTFGSGTRLTVV.

CDR3 bases: TGTGCCAGCACCGGCGGCGCGAGGAACACTATTGAAGCTTTCTTT. Protein product: CASTGGARNTIEAFF. V and J are TRBV7-9 and TRBJ1-1; no firm D call. CDR3 length: 15 amino acids. Trimming cost V 7 bases and J 7 bases, with 22 bases left between them. Germline assignment: CDR1 SEHNR and CDR2 FQNEAQ (reference sequence).

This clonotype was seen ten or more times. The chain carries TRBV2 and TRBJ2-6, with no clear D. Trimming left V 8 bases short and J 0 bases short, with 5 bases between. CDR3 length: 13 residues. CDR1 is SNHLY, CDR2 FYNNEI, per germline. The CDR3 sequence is CASRVSGANVLTF. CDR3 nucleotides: TGTGCCAGCCGAGTCTCTGGGGCCAACGTCCTGACTTTC. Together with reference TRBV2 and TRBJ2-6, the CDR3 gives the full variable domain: EPEVTQTPSHQVTQMGQEVILRCVPISNHLYFYWYRQILGQKVEFLVSFYNNEISEKSEIFDDQFSVERPDGSNFTLKIRSTKLEDSAMYFCASRVSGANVLTFGAGSRLTVL.

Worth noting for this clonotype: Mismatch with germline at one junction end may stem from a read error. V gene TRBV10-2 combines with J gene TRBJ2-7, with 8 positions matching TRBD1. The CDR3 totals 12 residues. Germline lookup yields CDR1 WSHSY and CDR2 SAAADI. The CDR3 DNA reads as TGCGCCAGCGGACAGGGTGCCGACGAGCAGTGCTTC. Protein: CASGQGADEQCF.

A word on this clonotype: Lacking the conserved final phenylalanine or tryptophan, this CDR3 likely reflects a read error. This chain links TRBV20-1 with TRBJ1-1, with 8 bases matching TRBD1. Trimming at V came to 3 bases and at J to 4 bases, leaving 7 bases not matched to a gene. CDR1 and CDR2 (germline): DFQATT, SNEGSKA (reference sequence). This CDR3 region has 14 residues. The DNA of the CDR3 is TGCAGTGCTAGTCAACAGGGGGTGGGCACTGAAGCTTTCTCT. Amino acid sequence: CSASQQGVGTEAFS.

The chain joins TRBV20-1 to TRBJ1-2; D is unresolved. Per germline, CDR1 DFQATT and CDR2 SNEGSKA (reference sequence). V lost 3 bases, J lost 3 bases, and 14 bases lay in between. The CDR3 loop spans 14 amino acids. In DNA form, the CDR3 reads TGCAGTGCTAGTCTCGGCGGGGAGGACTATGGCTACACCTTC. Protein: CSASLGGEDYGYTF.

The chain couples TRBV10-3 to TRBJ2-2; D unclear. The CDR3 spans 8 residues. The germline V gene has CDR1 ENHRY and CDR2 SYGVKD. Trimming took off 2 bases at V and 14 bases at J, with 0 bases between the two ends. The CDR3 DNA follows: TGTGCCATCAGTGAGCTGTTTTTT. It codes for CAISELFF.